This T cell receptor beta chain was captured by sequencing in a study of CD8 T cells in ankylosing spondylitis. For this clonotype: Its target is unknown.

Making use of molecular barcodes, quantitative 5'-RACE generated TCR beta libraries. Using its own MiXCR run on the 5' RACE reads, TCRdb lists one record per CDR3 protein. The table includes around 540,000 distinct CDR3 sequences, roughly 13% detected once. V was clipped by 2 bases and J by 6 bases, with 7 bases between them. The CDR3 extends over 12 amino acids. Study-wide findings and caveats: As reported, disease-linked clones showed significant enrichment in matched ankylosing spondylitis synovial fluid. Seemingly characteristic of ankylosing spondylitis blood was a TCR beta motif consisting of about 8 highly homologous variants.

This TCR was sampled from a male donor with ankylosing spondylitis. The chain couples TRBV12-3 or TRBV12-4 to TRBJ1-2; D may be TRBD1 (5 bases). The material sequenced was blood, either unsorted or a sorted T cell fraction (not recorded which). The CDR3 nucleotides are TGTGCCAGCAGTTTAACGACAGATGGCTACACCTTC. Its protein product is CASSLTTDGYTF.